Sequencing of this T cell receptor beta chain was carried out in a study of shared clonotypes between healthy human individuals. Trimming left V 4 bases short and J 3 bases short, with 19 bases between. This CDR3 region has 16 residues. The germline gives CDR1 SGHRS, CDR2 YFSETQ. Study-level findings and limits: Exclusively blood specimens were collected; tissue repertoires likely differ.

Deep was the level used in running the assay. The assay was immunoSEQ multiplex PCR, and TCRdb's table has in-frame clones only and misses some. The sample includes roughly 500,000 clones, 75% to 85% of them seen just once. Donors comprised only Caucasian adults living in Nashville, Tennessee. When samples were unsorted, about 90 million PBMCs were used for genomic DNA. About this clone: Antigen unknown.

The specimen was PBMCs. The genes are TRBV5-1 and TRBJ2-5; D perhaps matches TRBD1 (5 bases). This TCR came from a woman aged 40 to 50 in good health. Some clones in this sample may be carry-over from other donors' samples. This chain's CDR3 is CASSPLLGPSEETQYF. The CDR3 DNA follows: TGCGCCAGCAGCCCCCTGTTGGGGCCCTCTGAAGAGACCCAGTACTTC.